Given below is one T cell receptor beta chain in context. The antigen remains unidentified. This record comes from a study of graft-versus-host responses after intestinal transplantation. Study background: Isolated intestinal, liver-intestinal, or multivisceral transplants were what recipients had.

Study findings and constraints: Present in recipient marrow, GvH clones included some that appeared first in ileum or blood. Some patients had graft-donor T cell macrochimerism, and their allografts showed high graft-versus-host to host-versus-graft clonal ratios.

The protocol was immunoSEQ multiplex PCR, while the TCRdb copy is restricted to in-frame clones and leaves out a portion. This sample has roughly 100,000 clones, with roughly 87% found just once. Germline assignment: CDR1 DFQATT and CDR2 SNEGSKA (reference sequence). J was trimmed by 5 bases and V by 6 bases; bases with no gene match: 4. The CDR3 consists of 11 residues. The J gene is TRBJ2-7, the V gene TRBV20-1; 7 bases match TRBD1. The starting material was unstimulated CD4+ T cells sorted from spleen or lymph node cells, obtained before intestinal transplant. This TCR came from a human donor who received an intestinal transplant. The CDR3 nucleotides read TGCAGTGCATTCGACAGGGACGAGCAGTACTTC. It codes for CSAFDRDEQYF.